The 30 T cell receptor beta chains given below trace back to one sample, sequenced in a study of blood T cell repertoires in COVID-19. The data were produced by immunoSEQ multiplex PCR, yet TCRdb's version contains in-frame clones alone and is incomplete. The table records about 51,000 clones, more than 70% of them present only once. Sample: peripheral blood. Receptor source: a man at least 80 years old with active COVID-19.

The chain is built from TRBV30 and TRBJ2-7; 10 positions agree with TRBD2. The CDR3 spans 14 residues. Trimming removed 3 bases from V and 4 bases from J; junction bases left unmatched: 6. CDR1 is GTSNPN and CDR2 is SVGIG in the germline V gene (reference sequence). The CDR3 spells CAWRGSGRLYEQYF. In DNA, the CDR3 is TGTGCCTGGAGAGGTAGCGGGAGGCTTTACGAGCAGTACTTC.

The J gene is TRBJ2-1, the V gene TRBV10-1; 8 bases agree with TRBD2. The germline gives CDR1 WNHNN, CDR2 SYGVQD (reference sequence). Trimming cost V 5 bases and J 0 bases; bases outside gene matches: 3. CDR3 size: 15 residues. CDR3 nucleotide sequence: TGCGCCAGCAGTTTAGCGGGAAGCTCCTACAATGAGCAGTTCTTC. It codes for CASSLAGSSYNEQFF.

The V call is TRBV27, the J call TRBJ2-3; D not resolved. From germline, CDR1 is MNHEY and CDR2 SMNVEV (reference sequence). The length of the CDR3 is 17 residues. The germline V and J ends were trimmed by 7 bases and 2 bases, with 22 bases remaining between them. The CDR3 here is CASTNLRSVGVTDTQYF. DNA of the CDR3: TGTGCCAGCACCAATCTACGAAGCGTCGGCGTCACAGATACGCAGTATTTT.

The chain combines TRBV6-6 with TRBJ2-3; TRBD1 matches at 8 bases. The CDR3 loop spans 15 amino acids. Looked up from germline, CDR1 is MNHNY and CDR2 is SVGAGI (reference sequence). V lost 6 bases, J lost 3 bases, and 8 bases stayed unmatched. CDR3 protein: CASRRAGGSTDTQYF. The CDR3 bases are TGTGCCAGCAGGAGAGCAGGGGGCTCGACAGATACGCAGTATTTT.

The V call is TRBV19, the J call TRBJ1-1; weak D call: TRBD1 (6 bases). V was clipped by 8 bases and J by 0 bases, with 13 bases between them. The germline gives CDR1 LNHDA, CDR2 SQIVND (reference sequence). The length of the CDR3 is 14 residues. CDR3: CASGPGQLNTEAFF. DNA for the CDR3: TGTGCCAGTGGGCCCGGACAGTTGAACACTGAAGCTTTCTTT.

This clone turned up a few times. V is TRBV7-2 and J is TRBJ1-5; perhaps TRBD1 as D (5 bases). Trimming took 0 bases from V and 4 from J, leaving 10 bases between them. The CDR3 is 15 residues long. Germline values: CDR1 SGHTA, CDR2 FQGNSA. CDR3 in DNA: TGTGCCAGCAGCTTAGCGCGACAGTTTAATCAGCCCCAGCATTTT. Translating gives CASSLARQFNQPQHF.

The chain joins TRBV19 to TRBJ1-4; 11 positions match TRBD1. The CDR3 length is 15 residues. CDR1 and CDR2 from the germline V gene are LNHDA and SQIVND (reference sequence). V was pared by 6 bases and J by 6 bases, with 6 bases of the junction left unmatched. CDR3 sequence reads: CASSRTGGGHEKLFF. The CDR3 DNA sequence: TGTGCCAGTAGCCGGACAGGGGGCGGCCATGAAAAACTGTTTTTT.

This clone occurred once. The V gene is TRBV27, the J gene TRBJ2-1, with D maybe TRBD2 (5 bases). This CDR3 is built from 15 residues. V shed 5 bases and J shed 4 bases, with 15 bases lying between them. Germline loops: CDR1 MNHEY, CDR2 SMNVEV (reference sequence). The CDR3 DNA reads as TGTGCCAGCAGTGCGTCAAGCGGACCTTACAATGAGCAGTTCTTC. This sequence encodes CASSASSGPYNEQFF.

V is TRBV6-2 or TRBV6-3 and J is TRBJ1-5; 9 nucleotides agree with TRBD1. V shed 5 bases, J shed 7 bases, and the junction held 12 bases outside the gene matches. Looked up from germline, CDR1 is MNHEY and CDR2 is SVGEGT. This CDR3 is built from 16 residues. CDR3 amino acids: CASSRGQGTRRQPQHF. For the CDR3, the DNA is TGTGCCAGCAGTCGGGGACAGGGCACAAGGAGACAGCCCCAGCATTTT.

This clone was counted once. J is TRBJ2-5 and V is TRBV2; no firm D call. The CDR3 extends over 13 amino acids. V lost 1 base, J lost 9 bases, and 12 bases lay in between. CDR1 is SNHLY and CDR2 is FYNNEI in the germline V gene. The DNA for the CDR3 is TGTGCCAGCAGTGAAGGCCAACGTGGGCCCCAGTACTTC. It translates to CASSEGQRGPQYF.

This chain joins TRBV7-3 and TRBJ2-3, with 7 bases fitting TRBD2. The V gene's germline CDR1 is SGHTA and CDR2 FQGTGA. The ends lost 2 bases at V and 8 bases at J; junction bases unmatched: 10. The CDR3 is 15 residues long. CDR3 region: CASSLGLAEGLTQYF. The CDR3 bases are TGTGCCAGCAGCTTAGGTCTAGCGGAAGGACTTACGCAGTATTTT.

Only a few counts were recorded for this clone. This chain joins TRBV7-2 and TRBJ2-1; 8 nucleotides line up with TRBD2. After removal of 3 bases from V and 9 bases from J, the junction contained 7 bases not matched to a gene. Germline CDR1 reads SGHTA; CDR2 reads FQGNSA. The CDR3 has 14 residues. The CDR3 coding sequence is TGTGCCAGCAGCTTCGGGGCGGGAGGCAGTGAGCAGTTCTTC. Its protein product is CASSFGAGGSEQFF.

This clone is a singleton in its sample. The chain recombines TRBV19 with TRBJ1-2, with 7 nucleotides matching TRBD1. After removal of 5 bases from V and 4 bases from J, the junction contained 16 bases not matched to a gene. The CDR3 sequence is 17 residues long. CDR1 is LNHDA and CDR2 is SQIVND in the germline V gene (reference sequence). Here the CDR3 DNA reads TGTGCCAGTAGTCCTACTGGCGGGACAGCTCTTCCCTATGGCTACACCTTC. This codes for CASSPTGGTALPYGYTF.

Details on this clone: At the DNA level, this CDR3 is encoded by other sequences in the same sample as well. This chain uses TRBV6-5 with TRBJ2-6; 7 positions agree with TRBD2. Trimming at V came to 6 bases and at J to 0 bases, leaving 2 bases not matched to a gene. Per germline, CDR1 MNHEY and CDR2 SVGAGI. This CDR3 region has 15 residues. The CDR3 protein is CASSTGGSGANVLTF. CDR3 coding DNA: TGTGCCAGCAGCACGGGGGGCTCTGGGGCCAACGTCCTGACTTTC.

The chain couples TRBV3-1 (or the pseudogene TRBV3-2) to TRBJ1-5; 8 bases line up with TRBD1. Germline-derived CDR1 and CDR2 are LGHDT and YNNKEL (reference sequence). The length of the CDR3 is 16 residues. Trimming at V came to 4 bases and at J to 2 bases, leaving 7 bases not matched to a gene. CDR3 loop: CASSPGTGVGNQPQHF. CDR3 sequence (DNA): TGTGCCAGCAGCCCGGGGACAGGCGTTGGCAATCAGCCCCAGCATTTT.

V gene TRBV7-8 combines with J gene TRBJ2-1; 10 bases fit TRBD2. Germline V lookup: CDR1 SGHVS, CDR2 FQNEAQ. J was trimmed by 5 bases and V by 6 bases; bases with no gene match: 10. The CDR3 spans 16 residues. CDR3 sequence reads: CASRTLAGGIHNEQFF. CDR3 DNA: TGTGCCAGCAGGACCTTAGCGGGAGGAATTCACAATGAGCAGTTCTTC.

The chain joins TRBV7-2 to TRBJ2-2; the match to TRBD2 covers 11 bases. The CDR3 runs to 18 residues. Trimming took 5 bases from V and 3 from J; bases not matched to a gene: 11. CDR1 and CDR2 from the germline V gene are SGHTA and FQGNSA. For the CDR3, the DNA is TGTGCCAGCAGCCTACTAACTAGCGGGAGATCTTACACCGGGGAGCTGTTTTTT. It encodes CASSLLTSGRSYTGELFF.

The chain joins TRBV30 to TRBJ2-2, with D uncertain. Per germline, CDR1 GTSNPN and CDR2 SVGIG (reference sequence). This CDR3 has 16 amino acids. V lost 0 bases and J lost 1, with 12 bases in between. CDR3 loop: CAWSVILRQNTGELFF. The DNA for the CDR3 is TGTGCCTGGAGTGTGATTCTGCGGCAGAACACCGGGGAGCTGTTTTTT.

The chain has TRBV11-2 and TRBJ2-7; 10 bases are shared with TRBD2. Per the germline V gene, CDR1 is SGHAT and CDR2 is FQNNGV. CDR3 size: 16 residues. The trim removed 5 bases at V and 0 bases at J, leaving 7 bases unmatched. CDR3: CASSPMTSGLSYEQYF. The CDR3 coding sequence is TGTGCCAGCAGCCCGATGACTAGCGGGCTCTCCTACGAGCAGTACTTC.

The sample holds one count of this clone. This sequence joins TRBV12-3 or TRBV12-4 and TRBJ2-2; tentatively, D is TRBD1 (5 bases). V lost 3 bases and J lost 6, with 8 bases in between. The CDR3 loop spans 13 amino acids. The CDR3 DNA reads TGTGCCAGCAGTTTCCAGGGTTCCGGGGAGCTGTTTTTT. Amino acids: CASSFQGSGELFF.

V gene TRBV7-2 combines with J gene TRBJ2-1, with D possibly matching TRBD1 (6 bases). V gave up 3 bases and J gave up 9 bases, with 12 bases separating them. The CDR3 runs to 13 residues. Germline V gives CDR1 SGHTA, CDR2 FQGNSA. CDR3 amino acids: CASSLKSRGEQFF. CDR3 sequence (DNA): TGTGCCAGCAGCTTGAAGAGCAGGGGTGAGCAGTTCTTC.

This chain connects TRBV5-1 to TRBJ2-1, with 8 positions matching TRBD2. The CDR3 spans 15 residues. Germline V CDR1 and CDR2: SGHRS, YFSETQ. The ends lost 4 bases at V and 2 bases at J; junction bases unmatched: 5. The DNA for the CDR3 is TGCGCCAGCAGCCTGGGACTAGGCCCCTACAATGAGCAGTTCTTC. Protein: CASSLGLGPYNEQFF.

With respect to this clone: Other DNA sequences in the same sample also yield this CDR3. The chain couples TRBV9 to TRBJ1-1; D not resolved. Germline loops: CDR1 SGDLS, CDR2 YYNGEE. The CDR3 spans 15 residues. V lost 0 bases to trimming and J lost 5 bases, with 14 bases between them. The CDR3 region is CASSVGPGGNTEAFF. In DNA form, the CDR3 reads TGTGCCAGCAGCGTAGGCCCTGGAGGGAATACTGAAGCTTTCTTT.

The CDR3 sequence: CASRGYGLAGEMSRETQYF. The CDR3 coding sequence is TGTGCCAGCAGAGGCTACGGACTAGCGGGAGAGATGAGTAGGGAGACCCAGTACTTC. The gene calls are TRBV11-2 and TRBJ2-5; 13 bases line up with TRBD2. The CDR3 is made up of 19 amino acids. Losses at the gene ends were 6 bases for V and 5 bases for J; bases not matched to a gene: 18. The germline CDR1 and CDR2 sequences are SGHAT and FQNNGV.

The chain couples TRBV4-1 to TRBJ1-2, with D possibly TRBD1 on 6 matching bases. Germline V gene data show CDR1 as MGHRA and CDR2 as YSYEKL. CDR3 length equals 15 residues. The germline V and J ends were trimmed by 0 bases and 4 bases, with 12 bases remaining between them. Here the CDR3 reads CASSQEQGLIYGYTF. Here the CDR3 DNA reads TGCGCCAGCAGCCAAGAACAGGGCCTAATCTATGGCTACACCTTC.

CDR3: CASRHGGRVGELFF. In nucleotides, the CDR3 is TGTGCCAGTCGGCACGGGGGGCGTGTCGGGGAGCTGTTTTTT. This chain connects TRBV19 to TRBJ2-2; the D gene is possibly TRBD2 (7 bases). There are 14 residues in the CDR3. The germline V gene encodes CDR1 LNHDA and CDR2 SQIVND (reference sequence). Between the trimmed V and J ends, which lost 8 bases and 7 bases, there was a span of 17 bases.

The genes are TRBV10-3 and TRBJ2-3; D might be TRBD2 (6 bases). CDR1 is ENHRY, CDR2 SYGVKD, per germline. V dropped 4 bases and J dropped 1 base, with 12 bases sitting between them. This CDR3 contains 15 residues. The CDR3 loop reads CAISGRGSGTDTQYF. The DNA for the CDR3 is TGTGCCATCAGTGGGAGGGGTAGCGGCACAGATACGCAGTATTTT.

The chain carries TRBV19 and TRBJ2-3, with 7 bases identical to TRBD1. Trimming at V came to 6 bases and at J to 0 bases, leaving 6 bases not matched to a gene. This CDR3 comprises 15 residues. The germline CDR1 and CDR2 sequences are LNHDA and SQIVND (reference sequence). CDR3 DNA sequence: TGTGCCAGTAGGACTGACAGGGACAGCACAGATACGCAGTATTTT. Amino acid sequence: CASRTDRDSTDTQYF.

The rearrangement links TRBV5-6 to TRBJ2-3, with 8 nucleotides matching TRBD2. The germline CDR1 and CDR2 sequences are SGHDT and YYEEEE. This CDR3 spans 15 amino acids. The trim removed 3 bases at V and 2 bases at J, leaving 5 bases unmatched. The CDR3 sequence: CASSSPGGYTDTQYF. For the CDR3, the DNA is TGTGCCAGCAGCTCCCCGGGGGGGTACACAGATACGCAGTATTTT.

The chain recombines TRBV6-5 with TRBJ2-7; 10 bases agree with TRBD1. Germline loops: CDR1 MNHEY, CDR2 SVGAGI. V was clipped by 11 bases and J by 5 bases; unmatched bases: 12. The CDR3 runs to 14 residues. Here the CDR3 reads CAVSPTGGRNEQYF. The CDR3 DNA reads as TGTGCCGTCTCCCCGACAGGGGGCAGGAACGAGCAGTACTTC.